This T cell receptor (beta chain) was profiled in a study of CD8 T cells in Susac syndrome (dated by TCRdb to 2018 to 2020). Background on the whole study: Repertoire sequencing was used to test whether CD8+ T cell activation and differentiation in Susac syndrome was antigen driven. The study compared CD8+ T cell repertoire clonality among around 11 healthy donors, approximately 14 Susac syndrome patients and around 16 multiple sclerosis patients.

Points on this clonotype: It lacks a known antigen. Nothing much larger sits one base from this clone, and base qualities are not available.

Peripheral blood CD8+ and CD4+ T cells from healthy donors, Susac syndrome patients and multiple sclerosis patients were profiled by high-throughput TCR beta sequencing. The healthy donors served as controls matched for age and sex. Bulk CD8+ and CD4+ T cells were purified magnetically by negative isolation, whereas CD8+ TEMRA cells were enriched by FACS. Blood was collected in EDTA tubes and processed within 24 hours, with PBMCs isolated through density gradient centrifugation. PBMCs intended for TCR sequencing were cryopreserved in liquid nitrogen and thawed later in a water bath at 37 degrees C. The sorted or isolated CD4+, CD8+ and CD8+ TEMRA cells had a purity of 90% or higher. RNA was extracted with the RNeasy kit and roughly 0.45 to 1 ug was reverse transcribed using random hexamers. TCR beta CDR3 regions were amplified with the immunoSEQ multiplex PCR assay covering 54 Vbeta and 13 Jbeta segments. Bias from PCR amplification was corrected by using a synthetic template baseline for primer optimization and for computational correction. The authors' analysis ran thus. Reads were annotated to V, D and J genes per IMGT and analyzed with immunoSEQ Analyzer, keeping only productive sequences. Clonality was computed as one minus Shannon entropy normalized by log2 of the number of productive unique sequences. For each patient and control, public and private clones were evaluated within the 100 most prevalent clones. A clone was defined as Susac-specific if it was absent from the healthy and MS cohorts, from more than 850 published viral clones and from other ImmuneACCESS disease sequences. TCRdb applied fastp at Q25 and MiXCR to the public reads, then kept only in-frame beta chains. Each CDR3 protein appears once, grouped with its most common genes and DNA. TCRdb, not the original authors, processed these V and J calls. In all, the sample holds tens of thousands of distinct CDR3 sequences, and over 90% of those were seen once. In total, the top ten clones hold about 0.28% of the sample.

Beyond this particular receptor, the publication reports: The number of individuals in the TCR sequencing and HLA analysis was recognized as being relatively small.

For CDR1 and CDR2, the germline V gene lists MNHEY and SVGAGI. V gives up 4 bases and J gives up 1 base, and the segment between their germline ends measures 9 bases. Counted from cysteine to phenylalanine, this CDR3 has 14 amino acids. The only DNA kept is the CDR3, 42 bases in frame from the first base. This receptor was identified in a human donor in good health. The source material was CD8+ T cells from PBMCs. The chain is assembled from TRBV6-5 and TRBJ2-3, with no confident D gene call. The encoded CDR3 is CASSSSAGTDTQYF. The bases are TGTGCCAGCAGTTCCTCCGCGGGCACAGATACGCAGTATTTT.